The 30 T cell receptor beta chains presented below share a single source sample, sequenced in a study of T-cell reconstitution after alpha-beta-depleted transplantation in children. Unique molecular identifiers tagged the TCRbeta library. A single record per CDR3 protein comes from TCRdb applying MiXCR to the PCR reads. This table has approximately 88,000 distinct CDR3 sequences, more than 9% appearing once. The sample here was PBMCs from the stem cell graft donor, taken from the stem cell graft. The receptors originated from a human donor who donated a stem cell graft to a child with inherited bone marrow failure.

This clonotype was counted between two and nine times. The rearrangement links TRBV6-2 or TRBV6-3 to TRBJ2-1, with D perhaps matching TRBD1 (6 bases). The germline V gene has CDR1 MNHEY and CDR2 SVGEGT. V shed 0 bases and J shed 6 bases, with 9 bases lying between them. The CDR3 contains 14 residues. The CDR3: CASSYSQGTNEQFF. In DNA form, the CDR3 reads TGTGCCAGCAGTTACTCACAGGGAACCAATGAGCAGTTCTTC.

In its sample, this clonotype was seen many times. This rearrangement joins TRBV29-1 to TRBJ1-2; D possibly corresponds to TRBD1 (5 bases). Germline V lookup: CDR1 SQVTM, CDR2 ANQGSEA. The CDR3 loop spans 13 amino acids. V lost 6 bases and J 8 bases, leaving 19 bases between the germline ends. In DNA form, the CDR3 reads TGCAGCGTCTTAAGGGACGGTGATCGCGGCTACACCTTC. It yields the protein CSVLRDGDRGYTF.

This clonotype has only a few counts. Just one base apart from a much larger clone, this may be a read error. The CDR3 nucleotides are TGTGCCGGCTCACCAGTCGACGGGGGAAACACCATATATTTT. Its translation is CAGSPVDGGNTIYF. The chain employs TRBV18 and TRBJ1-3; no definite D call. CDR3 length equals 14 residues. Germline CDR1 is KGHSH and CDR2 is LQKENI.

Ten or more counts support this clonotype. The chain couples TRBV7-2 to TRBJ2-7; TRBD1 might be the D (6 bases). CDR3 length: 14 amino acids. The V gene lost 4 bases and the J gene lost 6 bases, with 16 bases spanning the gap. Germline lookup yields CDR1 SGHTA and CDR2 FQGNSA. CDR3 loop: CASSSVTDSAEQYF. The CDR3 DNA is TGTGCCAGCAGCTCCGTGACGGACAGCGCCGAGCAGTACTTC.

This clonotype has ten or more counts. The chain has TRBV11-2 and TRBJ2-5, with 9 bases fitting TRBD2. V shed 1 base and J 2 bases; nucleotides not matched to a gene: 2. CDR3 length: 15 amino acids. CDR1 and CDR2 from the germline V gene are SGHAT and FQNNGV. CDR3 sequence: CASSLGLADQETQYF. DNA for the CDR3: TGTGCCAGCAGCTTAGGACTAGCGGATCAAGAGACCCAGTACTTC.

This clonotype was picked up many times. A junction boundary mismatches the germline segment, possibly from a read error. The chain has TRBV23-1 and TRBJ2-1; maybe TRBD1 (6 bases). TRBV23-1 is classed as an ORF, of uncertain function. CDR3 size: 14 residues. The CDR3 nucleotides are TGCGCCAGCAGGGCCGCGGACAGAGACAATGATCAGTTCTTC. The encoded protein is CASRAADRDNDQFF.

This clonotype was counted many times. The chain employs TRBV7-2 and TRBJ2-7; D remains ambiguous. V was cut by 2 bases and J by 2 bases, with 7 bases left in between. Germline assignment: CDR1 SGHTA and CDR2 FQGNSA. The CDR3 spans 13 residues. The CDR3 protein is CASSLSYAYEQYF. The CDR3 DNA follows: TGTGCCAGCAGCTTATCGTACGCCTACGAGCAGTACTTC.

This clonotype was counted at least ten times. The chain combines TRBV29-1 with TRBJ2-6, with a possible D match to TRBD1 (6 bases). Germline-derived CDR1 and CDR2 are SQVTM and ANQGSEA. This CDR3 region has 13 residues. The V end was cut by 4 bases, the J end by 2 bases, with 6 bases between. The CDR3 here is CSVGTAGANVLTF. The CDR3 DNA follows: TGCAGCGTTGGGACAGCTGGGGCCAACGTCCTGACTTTC.

This clonotype was observed at least ten times. The chain carries TRBV4-1 and TRBJ2-3; TRBD2 matches 9 bases. Trimming cost V 1 base and J 4 bases; bases outside gene matches: 6. Germline values: CDR1 MGHRA, CDR2 YSYEKL. The CDR3 consists of 16 residues. The CDR3 coding sequence is TGCGCCAGCAGCCAAGTGGAGGCGGGGGGGGCAGATACGCAGTATTTT. Its protein is CASSQVEAGGADTQYF.

This clonotype was detected many times. The rearrangement joins TRBV5-1 to TRBJ1-1; no clear D gene. The CDR3 runs 15 residues. Trimming stripped 2 bases from V and 3 bases from J, with 14 bases between. CDR1 and CDR2 (germline): SGHRS, YFSETQ. The CDR3 DNA is TGCGCCAGCAGCTTCGGAATCAGGCGGGACACTGAAGCTTTCTTT. It codes for CASSFGIRRDTEAFF.

This clonotype has at least ten counts. The rearrangement links TRBV7-2 to TRBJ2-1; D is unclear. From germline, CDR1 is SGHTA and CDR2 FQGNSA. CDR3 size: 12 residues. V shed 1 base and J shed 10 bases, with 8 bases lying between them. For the CDR3, the DNA is TGTGCCAGCAGCTTAGTGGTCAACGAGCAGTTCTTC. This gives the protein CASSLVVNEQFF.

This clonotype was recorded a few times. A read error may produce the germline difference seen at one junction end. V usage is TRBV20-1 and J usage is TRBJ1-5; 7 bases are a match to TRBD1. The germline gives CDR1 DFQATT, CDR2 SNEGSKA (reference sequence). The length of the CDR3 is 17 residues. CDR3 nucleotides: TGCTGTGCTAGAGATCCCGTGCAGGGGGTCCCCAATCAGCCCCAGCATTTT. Translated: CCARDPVQGVPNQPQHF.

This clonotype was observed many times. The genes are TRBV4-3 and TRBJ2-2, with 8 bases lining up with TRBD2. The CDR3 loop spans 18 amino acids. J lost 0 bases, V lost 0 bases, and 6 bases had no gene match. Germline CDR1 LGHNA, CDR2 YSLEER. The DNA of the CDR3 is TGCGCCAGCAGCCAAGAAATATCGGGACTAGCGAACACCGGGGAGCTGTTTTTT. Translating it yields CASSQEISGLANTGELFF.

This clonotype occurred many times. This chain connects TRBV9 to TRBJ2-1, with 7 bases matching TRBD2. The length of the CDR3 is 16 residues. V was pared by 4 bases and J by 2 bases, with 9 bases of the junction left unmatched. Germline V gives CDR1 SGDLS, CDR2 YYNGEE. In DNA form, the CDR3 reads TGTGCCAGCAGCTTGACTAGCACGTCTGCCTACAATGAGCAGTTCTTC. Translation gives CASSLTSTSAYNEQFF. Full variable domain (outside the CDR3, taken from reference TRBV9 and TRBJ2-1): DSGVTQTPKHLITATGQRVTLRCSPRSGDLSVYWYQQSLDQGLQFLIQYYNGEERAKGNILERFSAQQFPDLHSELNLSSLELGDSALYFCASSLTSTSAYNEQFFGPGTRLTVL.

This clonotype qualifies as large. This chain links TRBV29-1 with TRBJ2-1; 12 nucleotides match TRBD1. CDR3 length equals 16 residues. V lost 4 bases and J lost 7; bases outside the gene matches: 11. Germline values: CDR1 SQVTM, CDR2 ANQGSEA. CDR3 amino acids: CSVAGTGGHGSNEQFF. CDR3 sequence (DNA): TGCAGCGTTGCCGGGACAGGGGGCCATGGGTCAAATGAGCAGTTCTTC.

Many counts were recorded for this clonotype. The V and J genes are TRBV20-1 and TRBJ1-4; 7 bases are shared with TRBD1. CDR3 length: 13 residues. Germline lookup yields CDR1 DFQATT and CDR2 SNEGSKA (reference sequence). Trimming cost V 1 base and J 5 bases; bases outside gene matches: 1. CDR3 DNA sequence: TGCAGTGCTAGAGTGGACAGGAATGAAAAACTGTTTTTT. This translates into CSARVDRNEKLFF.

This clonotype was counted ten times or more. The V call is TRBV20-1, the J call TRBJ2-1; D is unresolved. Looked up from germline, CDR1 is DFQATT and CDR2 is SNEGSKA (reference sequence). This CDR3 is 15 amino acids long. V dropped 6 bases and J dropped 6 bases, with 21 bases sitting between them. CDR3 sequence reads: CSAPAPLSPSNEQFF. The CDR3 nucleotides read TGCAGTGCCCCAGCCCCCTTATCGCCCTCCAATGAGCAGTTCTTC.

This clonotype was counted ten times or more. V is TRBV28 and J is TRBJ2-7; 10 bases match TRBD1. Germline values: CDR1 MDHEN, CDR2 SYDVKM. This CDR3 has 14 residues. Losses at the gene ends were 3 bases for V and 6 bases for J; bases not matched to a gene: 5. CDR3 region: CASSFRGTGVEQYF. The CDR3 region has the DNA TGTGCCAGCAGTTTTCGTGGGACAGGGGTCGAGCAGTACTTC.

The table lists this clonotype with many counts. Here the CDR3 reads CASSAPGARTYEQYF. The CDR3 DNA is TGTGCCAGCAGCGCGCCCGGGGCCCGGACCTACGAGCAGTACTTC. The rearrangement joins TRBV9 to TRBJ2-7; D might be TRBD1 or TRBD2, each matching 5 bases. CDR1 SGDLS and CDR2 YYNGEE come from the germline V gene. The CDR3 runs to 15 residues. The V end was cut by 3 bases, the J end by 2 bases, with 15 bases between. The whole variable domain, remainder taken from reference TRBV9 and TRBJ2-7, is DSGVTQTPKHLITATGQRVTLRCSPRSGDLSVYWYQQSLDQGLQFLIQYYNGEERAKGNILERFSAQQFPDLHSELNLSSLELGDSALYFCASSAPGARTYEQYFGPGTRLTVT.

This clonotype was observed a handful of times. V usage is TRBV10-3 and J usage is TRBJ2-3; 8 bases align to TRBD1. Germline V gives CDR1 ENHRY, CDR2 SYGVKD. Unmatched junction bases numbered 4, after V lost 7 bases and J lost 4 bases. The length of the CDR3 is 13 residues. Here the CDR3 DNA reads TGTGCCATCAACCCGGACAGGGCAGATACGCAGTATTTT. Translating it yields CAINPDRADTQYF.

This clonotype was picked up many times. This chain joins TRBV20-1 and TRBJ1-4, with D perhaps matching TRBD1 (6 bases). The CDR3 contains 14 residues. Germline V lookup: CDR1 DFQATT, CDR2 SNEGSKA (reference sequence). The V gene lost 5 bases and the J gene lost 6 bases, with 16 bases spanning the gap. CDR3 protein: CSAPRGVEDEKLFF. The CDR3 DNA reads as TGCAGTGCTCCTAGGGGGGTAGAGGATGAAAAACTGTTTTTT.

There are many counts of this clonotype. This chain joins TRBV7-2 and TRBJ2-7; TRBD1 matches at 7 bases. The germline V gene has CDR1 SGHTA and CDR2 FQGNSA. The CDR3 loop spans 14 amino acids. Trimming removed 6 bases from V and 4 bases from J; junction bases left unmatched: 9. In DNA form, the CDR3 reads TGTGCCAGCAGTCCTGACAGGGTGAGATACGAGCAGTACTTC. It encodes CASSPDRVRYEQYF.

This clonotype occurred many times. V usage is TRBV5-1 and J usage is TRBJ2-7; D may match TRBD1 or TRBD2 (6 bases each). Germline V lookup: CDR1 SGHRS, CDR2 YFSETQ. V lost 0 bases to trimming and J lost 3 bases, with 13 bases between them. The CDR3 length is 15 residues. The CDR3 protein is CASSLAGGRDYEQYF. CDR3 DNA: TGCGCCAGCAGCTTGGCCGGGGGCAGAGACTACGAGCAGTACTTC.

Ten or more counts support this clonotype. As DNA, the CDR3 is TGTGCCAGCACCCTAGCGGGAGTCCCCTACAATGAGCAGTTCTTC. It translates to CASTLAGVPYNEQFF. V is TRBV7-2 and J is TRBJ2-1; TRBD2 matches 10 bases. Trimming at V came to 7 bases and at J to 2 bases, leaving 5 bases not matched to a gene. Germline values: CDR1 SGHTA, CDR2 FQGNSA. CDR3 length equals 15 residues.

This clonotype was detected ten times or more. The chain carries TRBV5-1 and TRBJ1-1; D not certain. Germline V CDR1 and CDR2: SGHRS, YFSETQ. The CDR3 covers 14 residues. Trimming removed 0 bases at V and 4 bases at J, with 10 bases between. Here the CDR3 reads CASSLDGWGTEAFF. In nucleotides, the CDR3 is TGCGCCAGCAGCTTGGACGGCTGGGGCACTGAAGCTTTCTTT.

This clonotype has a handful of counts. The chain couples TRBV5-1 to TRBJ2-7, with TRBD2 as a possible D gene (8 bases). CDR3 length: 16 amino acids. Trimming took off 4 bases at V and 2 bases at J, with 19 bases between the two ends. Per germline, CDR1 SGHRS and CDR2 YFSETQ. The CDR3 DNA reads as TGCGCCAGCAGCGCGGGAGGACAGGTGATACCCTACGAGCAGTACTTC. This sequence encodes CASSAGGQVIPYEQYF.

In its sample, this clonotype was seen many times. The chain is built from TRBV27 and TRBJ2-2, with D uncertain. The CDR3 covers 13 residues. Germline loops: CDR1 MNHEY, CDR2 SMNVEV (reference sequence). Trimming removed 2 bases from V and 3 bases from J, with 4 bases in between. CDR3 sequence reads: CASSLQYTGELFF. Here the CDR3 DNA reads TGTGCCAGCAGTTTACAGTACACCGGGGAGCTGTTTTTT.

This chain connects TRBV27 to TRBJ2-1; D is uncertain. The CDR3 is made up of 14 amino acids. The germline V gene encodes CDR1 MNHEY and CDR2 SMNVEV (reference sequence). V gave up 7 bases and J gave up 3 bases, with 13 bases separating them. CDR3 in DNA: TGTGCCAGCACAGATGTGGGCCACTACAATGAGCAGTTCTTC. Translated, it gives CASTDVGHYNEQFF.

This clonotype was picked up many times. The rearrangement uses TRBV12-3 or TRBV12-4 and TRBJ1-4; perhaps TRBD1 as D (6 bases). The CDR3 runs 14 residues. The V and J ends lost 5 bases and 6 bases respectively, with 13 bases between them. In DNA, the CDR3 is TGTGCCAGCAGTATACAGGGAACGGATGAAAAACTGTTTTTT. Its protein is CASSIQGTDEKLFF.

This clonotype was observed at least ten times. The chain has TRBV5-1 and TRBJ2-1; 7 bases are a match to TRBD2. J was trimmed by 9 bases and V by 0 bases; bases with no gene match: 3. The CDR3 is 13 residues long. CDR1 SGHRS and CDR2 YFSETQ come from the germline V gene. Here the CDR3 reads CASSLEAGTEQFF. CDR3 DNA: TGCGCCAGCAGCTTGGAAGCGGGGACTGAGCAGTTCTTC.